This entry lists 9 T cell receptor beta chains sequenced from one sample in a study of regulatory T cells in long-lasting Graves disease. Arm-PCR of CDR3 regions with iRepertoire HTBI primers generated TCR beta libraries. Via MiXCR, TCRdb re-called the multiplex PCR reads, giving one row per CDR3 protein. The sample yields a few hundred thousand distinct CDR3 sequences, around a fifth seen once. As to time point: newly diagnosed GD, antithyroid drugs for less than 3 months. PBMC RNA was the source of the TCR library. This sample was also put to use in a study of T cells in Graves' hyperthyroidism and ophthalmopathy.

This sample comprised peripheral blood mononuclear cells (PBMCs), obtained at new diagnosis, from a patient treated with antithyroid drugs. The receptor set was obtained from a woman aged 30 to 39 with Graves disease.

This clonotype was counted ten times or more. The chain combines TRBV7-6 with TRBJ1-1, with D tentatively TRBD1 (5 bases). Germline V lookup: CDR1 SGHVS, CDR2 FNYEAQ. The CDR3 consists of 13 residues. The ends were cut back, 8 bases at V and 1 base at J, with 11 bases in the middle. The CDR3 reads CASVQGENTEAFF. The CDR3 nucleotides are TGTGCCAGCGTTCAGGGAGAGAACACTGAAGCTTTCTTT.

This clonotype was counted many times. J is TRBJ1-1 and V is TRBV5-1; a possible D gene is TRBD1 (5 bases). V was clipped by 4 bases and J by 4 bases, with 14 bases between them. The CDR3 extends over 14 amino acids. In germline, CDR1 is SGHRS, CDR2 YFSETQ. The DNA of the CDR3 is TGCGCCAGCAGCGTGCAGGGTTTGGTCACTGAAGCTTTCTTT. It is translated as CASSVQGLVTEAFF.

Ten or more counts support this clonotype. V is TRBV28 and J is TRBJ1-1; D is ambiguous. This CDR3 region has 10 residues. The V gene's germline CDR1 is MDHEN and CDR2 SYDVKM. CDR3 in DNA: TGTGCTACCGTTGGAACTGAAGCTTTCTTT. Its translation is CATVGTEAFF. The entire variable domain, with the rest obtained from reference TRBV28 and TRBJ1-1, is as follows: DVKVTQSSRYLVKRTGEKVFLECVQDMDHENMFWYRQDPGLGLRLIYFSYDVKMKEKGDIPEGYSVSREKKERFSLILESASTNQTSMYLCATVGTEAFFGQGTRLTVV.

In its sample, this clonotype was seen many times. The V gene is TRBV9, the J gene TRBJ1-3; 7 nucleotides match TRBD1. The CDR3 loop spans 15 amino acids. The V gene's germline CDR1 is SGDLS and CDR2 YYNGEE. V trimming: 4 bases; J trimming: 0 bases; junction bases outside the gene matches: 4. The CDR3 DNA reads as TGTGCCAGCAGCACCGGACAGGACTCTGGAAACACCATATATTTT. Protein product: CASSTGQDSGNTIYF. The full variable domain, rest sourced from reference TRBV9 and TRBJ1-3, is DSGVTQTPKHLITATGQRVTLRCSPRSGDLSVYWYQQSLDQGLQFLIQYYNGEERAKGNILERFSAQQFPDLHSELNLSSLELGDSALYFCASSTGQDSGNTIYFGEGSWLTVV.

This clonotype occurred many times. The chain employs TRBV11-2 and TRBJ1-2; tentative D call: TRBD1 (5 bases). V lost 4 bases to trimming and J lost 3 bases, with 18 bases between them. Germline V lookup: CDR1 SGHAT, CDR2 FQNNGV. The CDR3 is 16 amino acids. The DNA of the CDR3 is TGTGCCAGCAGCTCCACCCGGGCAGGGTTGGACTATGGCTACACCTTC. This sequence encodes CASSSTRAGLDYGYTF.

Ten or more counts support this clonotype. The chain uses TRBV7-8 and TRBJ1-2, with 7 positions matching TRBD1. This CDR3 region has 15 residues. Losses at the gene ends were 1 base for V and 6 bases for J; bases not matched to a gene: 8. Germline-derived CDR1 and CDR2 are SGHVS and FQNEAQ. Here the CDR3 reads CASSLEQGGWNGYTF. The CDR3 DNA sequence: TGTGCCAGCAGCTTAGAGCAGGGGGGATGGAATGGCTACACCTTC.

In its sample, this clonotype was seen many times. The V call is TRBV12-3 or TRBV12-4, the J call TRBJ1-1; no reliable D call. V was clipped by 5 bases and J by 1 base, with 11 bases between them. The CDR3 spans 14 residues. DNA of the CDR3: TGTGCCAGCAGTCTCCTTACACGGAACACTGAAGCTTTCTTT. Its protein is CASSLLTRNTEAFF.

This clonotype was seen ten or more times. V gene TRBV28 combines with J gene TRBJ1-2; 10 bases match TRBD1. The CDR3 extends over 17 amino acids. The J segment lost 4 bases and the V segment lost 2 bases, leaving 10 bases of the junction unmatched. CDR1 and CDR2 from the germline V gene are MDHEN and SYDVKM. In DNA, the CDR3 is TGTGCCAGCAGTTTAGGCCGGGACAGGGGCCCCCTCTATGGCTACACCTTC. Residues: CASSLGRDRGPLYGYTF.

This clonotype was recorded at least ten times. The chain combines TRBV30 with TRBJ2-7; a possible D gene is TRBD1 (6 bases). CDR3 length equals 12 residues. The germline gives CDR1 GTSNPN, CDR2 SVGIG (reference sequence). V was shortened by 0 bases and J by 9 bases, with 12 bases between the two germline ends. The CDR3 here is CAWSVLGAGQYF. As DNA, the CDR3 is TGTGCCTGGAGTGTACTGGGGGCAGGGCAGTACTTC.